One and the same sample provided the 29 T cell receptor beta chains below, sequenced in a study of blood T cell repertoires in COVID-19. The table came from immunoSEQ multiplex PCR; TCRdb's copy has only in-frame clones and leaves some out. The sample includes 65,000 to 100,000 clones, about 82% of them seen just once. Sequencing was carried out using peripheral blood. Receptors originate from a woman over 75 with acute or convalescent COVID-19.

This clone was seen just once. The rearrangement links TRBV5-6 to TRBJ1-2, with D maybe TRBD1 (6 bases). The CDR3 is 14 residues long. Between the trimmed V and J ends, which lost 1 base and 4 bases, there was a span of 11 bases. Germline V gives CDR1 SGHDT, CDR2 YYEEEE. The CDR3 region has the DNA TGTGCCAGCAGCTTGCGGCAGGGGAGCTATGGCTACACCTTC. Translating it yields CASSLRQGSYGYTF.

This chain uses TRBV7-8 with TRBJ2-2; 10 nucleotides align to TRBD2. The CDR3 length is 18 residues. CDR1 is SGHVS and CDR2 is FQNEAQ in the germline V gene. Trimming at V came to 2 bases and at J to 3 bases, leaving 9 bases not matched to a gene. DNA of the CDR3: TGTGCCAGCAGCTTAATAAGATCTAGCGGGGGATACACCGGGGAGCTGTTTTTT. Its translation is CASSLIRSSGGYTGELFF.

V is TRBV19 and J is TRBJ1-1; no definite D call. This CDR3 has 15 amino acids. V dropped 0 bases and J dropped 0 bases, with 8 bases sitting between them. Germline V gene data show CDR1 as LNHDA and CDR2 as SQIVND (reference sequence). CDR3 coding DNA: TGTGCCAGTAGTATAGATCCGGGGATGAACACTGAAGCTTTCTTT. This sequence encodes CASSIDPGMNTEAFF.

V and J are TRBV28 and TRBJ1-5; 7 positions match TRBD1. CDR3 length: 12 residues. J lost 13 bases, V lost 4 bases, and 7 bases had no gene match. Germline lookup yields CDR1 MDHEN and CDR2 SYDVKM. The DNA for the CDR3 is TGTGCCAGCAGTTCAGACAGGGCCTATCAGCATTTT. Encoded protein: CASSSDRAYQHF.

J is TRBJ1-5 and V is TRBV6-2 or TRBV6-3; D remains ambiguous. V was clipped by 0 bases and J by 0 bases, with 12 bases between them. The CDR3 consists of 17 residues. Germline assignment: CDR1 MNHEY and CDR2 SVGEGT. CDR3 DNA: TGTGCCAGCAGTTACTCGTTGAGACAAAATAGCAATCAGCCCCAGCATTTT. Protein product: CASSYSLRQNSNQPQHF.

The chain uses TRBV24-1 and TRBJ1-2; perhaps TRBD1 as D (6 bases). V dropped 5 bases and J dropped 2 bases, with 17 bases sitting between them. This CDR3 has 16 residues. Germline V gives CDR1 KGHDR, CDR2 SFDVKD. CDR3 region: CATSGGRGRANYGYTF. The CDR3 bases are TGTGCCACCAGTGGCGGCAGGGGAAGGGCAAACTATGGCTACACCTTC.

J is TRBJ1-4 and V is TRBV2; TRBD1 is a possible D gene (5 bases). The germline V gene encodes CDR1 SNHLY and CDR2 FYNNEI. Deletions cut 1 base from V and 8 bases from J, with 14 bases between. The CDR3 is 15 residues long. The CDR3 is CASSEGGRPSEKLFF. CDR3 DNA: TGTGCCAGCAGTGAAGGGGGGAGGCCTTCGGAAAAACTGTTTTTT.

The rearrangement uses TRBV9 and TRBJ1-1; D is perhaps TRBD1 (6 bases). Trimming removed 1 base at V and 1 base at J, with 8 bases between. The CDR3 covers 14 residues. The V gene's germline CDR1 is SGDLS and CDR2 YYNGEE. In DNA, the CDR3 is TGTGCCAGCAGCGTAACGGACAGGAACACTGAAGCTTTCTTT. Encoded protein: CASSVTDRNTEAFF.

The chain is built from TRBV27 and TRBJ1-5; 8 bases are shared with TRBD1. Germline-derived CDR1 and CDR2 are MNHEY and SMNVEV (reference sequence). Trimming at V came to 6 bases and at J to 3 bases, leaving 4 bases not matched to a gene. The CDR3 consists of 14 residues. The DNA of the CDR3 is TGTGCCAGCAGGCACAGGGGGTACAATCAGCCCCAGCATTTT. It specifies CASRHRGYNQPQHF.

This chain joins TRBV6-5 and TRBJ1-2; TRBD1 might be the D (5 bases). With 4 bases removed from V and 6 bases from J, the gap between germline ends came to 12 bases. The CDR3 is 13 amino acids. Germline-derived CDR1 and CDR2 are MNHEY and SVGAGI. The CDR3 nucleotides are TGTGCCAGCAGTTCTACAGGCAAGGATGGCTACACCTTC. This sequence encodes CASSSTGKDGYTF.

The CDR3 region is CASSFSGTGGPGSPLHF. The CDR3 DNA is TGTGCCAGCAGTTTCTCCGGGACAGGGGGCCCCGGATCACCCCTCCACTTT. This rearrangement joins TRBV27 to TRBJ1-6; 12 bases line up with TRBD1. The trim removed 3 bases at V and 10 bases at J, leaving 10 bases unmatched. This CDR3 has 17 amino acids. Germline lookup yields CDR1 MNHEY and CDR2 SMNVEV (reference sequence).

This chain connects TRBV5-6 to TRBJ2-3; a weak D match, TRBD1 (6 bases). This CDR3 spans 15 amino acids. Looked up from germline, CDR1 is SGHDT and CDR2 is YYEEEE. The germline V and J ends were trimmed by 0 bases and 3 bases, with 11 bases remaining between them. CDR3 sequence: CASSLVQGKTDTQYF. The CDR3 DNA reads as TGTGCCAGCAGCTTGGTCCAGGGGAAAACAGATACGCAGTATTTT.

This chain links TRBV28 with TRBJ1-1; D is undetermined. V was cut by 2 bases and J by 11 bases, with 18 bases left in between. Germline V CDR1 and CDR2: MDHEN, SYDVKM. CDR3 length equals 14 residues. The CDR3 region has the DNA TGTGCCAGCAGTTTAGCACCTACTACCTTTTTGGCTTTCTTT. Protein sequence: CASSLAPTTFLAFF.

This chain joins TRBV7-9 and TRBJ1-1; TRBD1 matches at 9 bases. Trimming removed 4 bases from V and 0 bases from J; junction bases left unmatched: 9. The CDR3 length is 17 residues. CDR1 is SEHNR, CDR2 FQNEAQ, per germline (reference sequence). CDR3 in DNA: TGTGCCAGCAGCTCGGCCGCGGGACAGGGTTTGAACACTGAAGCTTTCTTT. It is translated as CASSSAAGQGLNTEAFF.

The CDR3 nucleotides are TGTGCCAGCAGCGCCAGTCAGGGGCTCAACACTGAAGCTTTCTTT. Its protein product is CASSASQGLNTEAFF. This sequence joins TRBV9 and TRBJ1-1; the D gene is possibly TRBD1 (6 bases). Germline V gives CDR1 SGDLS, CDR2 YYNGEE. The CDR3 loop spans 15 amino acids. Trimming took off 3 bases at V and 2 bases at J, with 14 bases between the two ends. Based on the CDR3 plus reference TRBV9 and TRBJ1-1, the full variable domain is DSGVTQTPKHLITATGQRVTLRCSPRSGDLSVYWYQQSLDQGLQFLIQYYNGEERAKGNILERFSAQQFPDLHSELNLSSLELGDSALYFCASSASQGLNTEAFFGQGTRLTVV.

The chain recombines TRBV30 with TRBJ2-5; D gene unclear. The CDR3 has 14 residues. The V and J ends lost 1 base and 9 bases respectively, with 18 bases between them. Germline V gene lookup returns CDR1 GTSNPN and CDR2 SVGIG (reference sequence). The CDR3 loop reads CAWSANRALKAQYF. The CDR3 nucleotides read TGTGCCTGGAGTGCCAACAGAGCTCTCAAAGCCCAGTACTTC.

V usage is TRBV3-1 (or the pseudogene TRBV3-2) and J usage is TRBJ2-2, with D possibly TRBD2 on 6 matching bases. Germline values: CDR1 LGHDT, CDR2 YNNKEL (reference sequence). Trimming stripped 2 bases from V and 6 bases from J, with 10 bases between. The CDR3 is 14 amino acids. The CDR3 bases are TGTGCCAGCAGCCAACGGGGGTCCCCCGGGGAGCTGTTTTTT. Amino acids: CASSQRGSPGELFF.

This clone was found a few times. The chain couples TRBV28 to TRBJ1-1, with D possibly being TRBD1 (5 bases). CDR1 MDHEN and CDR2 SYDVKM come from the germline V gene. The length of the CDR3 is 14 residues. Trimming stripped 2 bases from V and 5 bases from J, with 12 bases between. CDR3 amino acids: CASSLHYGGTEAFF. Written as DNA, the CDR3 is TGTGCCAGCAGTTTACACTACGGGGGAACTGAAGCTTTCTTT. Looking up the rest from reference TRBV28 and TRBJ1-1 gives the full variable domain: DVKVTQSSRYLVKRTGEKVFLECVQDMDHENMFWYRQDPGLGLRLIYFSYDVKMKEKGDIPEGYSVSREKKERFSLILESASTNQTSMYLCASSLHYGGTEAFFGQGTRLTVV.

The rearrangement joins TRBV18 to TRBJ2-1, with 8 bases that match TRBD1. The V and J ends lost 3 bases and 3 bases, in that order; junction bases with no gene match: 7. The CDR3 contains 16 residues. Germline V gives CDR1 KGHSH, CDR2 LQKENI. CDR3: CASSPLGTGDYNEQFF. For the CDR3, the DNA is TGTGCCAGCTCACCTCTCGGGACAGGAGACTACAATGAGCAGTTCTTC.

The genes are TRBV19 and TRBJ1-4; TRBD1 might be the D (6 bases). The CDR3 is 16 residues long. V dropped 3 bases and J dropped 0 bases, with 11 bases sitting between them. Germline-derived CDR1 and CDR2 are LNHDA and SQIVND (reference sequence). Here the CDR3 DNA reads TGTGCCAGTAGTATCCAGGGGACCACAACTAATGAAAAACTGTTTTTT. This encodes CASSIQGTTTNEKLFF.

The chain has TRBV4-2 and TRBJ2-3; 7 bases align to TRBD1. The V gene end was trimmed by 2 bases and the J gene end by 4 bases; junction bases not matched to a gene: 9. CDR1 and CDR2 from the germline V gene are LGHNA and YNFKEQ. The CDR3 is 16 residues long. The CDR3 DNA reads as TGTGCCAGCAGCCAATCCGGGACAGTTTCAGCAGATACGCAGTATTTT. Translation: CASSQSGTVSADTQYF.

The table lists this clone with a count of one. This chain links TRBV9 with TRBJ2-3, with 8 bases aligning to TRBD2. V shed 5 bases and J 1 base; nucleotides not matched to a gene: 12. Germline CDR1 and CDR2: SGDLS and YYNGEE. The CDR3 is 17 residues long. For the CDR3, the DNA is TGTGCCAGCAGAAGGGGTAGCGGGGTGGTTGGCACAGATACGCAGTATTTT. Protein: CASRRGSGVVGTDTQYF.

The chain combines TRBV19 with TRBJ1-5, with D maybe TRBD1 (5 bases). Germline values: CDR1 LNHDA, CDR2 SQIVND (reference sequence). This CDR3 contains 16 residues. Trimming cost V 5 bases and J 1 base, with 15 bases left between them. The CDR3, as DNA: TGTGCCAGTAGTGCATCAGGGTTCGGCAGCAATCAGCCCCAGCATTTT. This gives the protein CASSASGFGSNQPQHF.

This clone occurred a few times. V usage is TRBV6-2 or TRBV6-3 and J usage is TRBJ1-2, with 10 bases fitting TRBD1. The CDR3 has 16 residues. V lost 5 bases to trimming and J lost 4 bases; unmatched junction nucleotides: 10. Germline V gives CDR1 MNHEY, CDR2 SVGEGT. CDR3 loop: CASSTPGTGDGYGYTF. The CDR3 bases are TGTGCCAGCAGTACTCCCGGGACAGGGGATGGCTATGGCTACACCTTC.

This clone has just a few counts. The chain carries TRBV18 and TRBJ1-1, with unresolved D. V lost 2 bases and J 0 bases, leaving 10 bases between the germline ends. Germline values: CDR1 KGHSH, CDR2 LQKENI. The CDR3 length is 15 residues. CDR3 nucleotides: TGTGCCAGCTCACCAGGTAAAACTGTGAACACTGAAGCTTTCTTT. Residues: CASSPGKTVNTEAFF.

V is TRBV10-3 and J is TRBJ2-5, with TRBD1 as a possible D gene (5 bases). This CDR3 is 13 amino acids long. Looked up from germline, CDR1 is ENHRY and CDR2 is SYGVKD. V was cut by 3 bases and J by 5 bases, with 10 bases left in between. The CDR3 DNA reads as TGTGCCATCAGTGATTGGGGCTTGGAGACCCAGTACTTC. This sequence encodes CAISDWGLETQYF.

The V call is TRBV4-1, the J call TRBJ1-2; 7 bases fit TRBD1. CDR1 and CDR2 from the germline V gene are MGHRA and YSYEKL. J gave up 2 bases and V 2 bases, and 8 bases lay outside the gene matches. This CDR3 is 16 amino acids long. CDR3 coding DNA: TGCGCCAGCAGCCAATTAACCGGGACAGTAAACTATGGCTACACCTTC. This gives the protein CASSQLTGTVNYGYTF.

The CDR3 region has the DNA TGTGCCAGCAGCTCCAACCAGGGGGCGTATGGCTACACCTTC. It specifies CASSSNQGAYGYTF. The chain has TRBV11-2 and TRBJ1-2, with 8 bases matching TRBD1. With 4 bases clipped from V and 5 bases from J, the junction kept 6 bases outside the gene matches. Germline CDR1 SGHAT, CDR2 FQNNGV. This CDR3 has 14 residues. Together with reference TRBV11-2 and TRBJ1-2, the CDR3 gives the full variable domain: EAGVAQSPRYKIIEKRQSVAFWCNPISGHATLYWYQQILGQGPKLLIQFQNNGVVDDSQLPKDRFSAERLKGVDSTLKIQPAKLEDSAVYLCASSSNQGAYGYTFGSGTRLTVV.

The V and J genes are TRBV19 and TRBJ1-5; 8 nucleotides agree with TRBD1. Germline V gene lookup returns CDR1 LNHDA and CDR2 SQIVND (reference sequence). This CDR3 is built from 16 residues. Losses at the gene ends were 3 bases for V and 7 bases for J; bases not matched to a gene: 11. CDR3 in amino acids: CASSIKGQGAGQPQHF. The DNA for the CDR3 is TGTGCCAGTAGTATCAAAGGACAGGGAGCAGGGCAGCCCCAGCATTTT.